The rows below give T cell receptor beta chains drawn from one sample of a study of shared clonotypes between healthy human individuals. Sequenced by immunoSEQ multiplex PCR; TCRdb stores in-frame clones only, minus some. This table has approximately 2,200,000 clones, just over 90% appearing once. Sequencing was carried out using naive CD8+ T cells from PBMCs. The receptors derive from a man aged 18 to 29 in good health. Some clones in this sample may be carry-over from other donors' samples. Both conserved end residues are part of each CDR3. D genes are given only for firm matches. Not every row has a clone size; where given, it reads once, few, many or a size class.

>NA|TRBV28|NA|TRBJ1-1
TGTGCCAGCAGCCGGGTGGTGGCCGGTCCGAACACTGAAGCTTTCTTT
CASSRVVAGPNTEAFF
>once|TRBV27|NA|TRBJ1-5
TGTGCCAGCAGTGTGGGACTGAGCAATCAGCCCCAGCATTTT
CASSVGLSNQPQHF
>NA|TRBV6-5|NA|TRBJ2-1
TGTGCCAGCAGTTACGGGGGGGGCGCCTACAATGAGCAGTTCTTC
CASSYGGGAYNEQFF
>NA|TRBV7-9|NA|TRBJ2-2
TGTGCCAGCAGCTTTACCGGGGAGCTGTTTTTT
CASSFTGELFF
>NA|TRBV30|NA|TRBJ2-2
TGTGCCTTCCGAAAGCCTCACATGAACACCGGGGAGCTGTTTTTT
CAFRKPHMNTGELFF
>NA|TRBV28|NA|TRBJ2-1
TGTGCCAGCAGGCCCTATAGTGCCTCCTACAATGAGCAGTTCTTC
CASRPYSASYNEQFF
>NA|TRBV7-9|TRBD2|TRBJ2-2
TGTGCCAGCAGCTTAGCTAGCGGGGGACTCACCGGGGAGCTGTTTTTT
CASSLASGGLTGELFF
>NA|TRBV7-9|NA|TRBJ1-1
TGTGCCAGCAGCTTATCCGGGGGGGAGCCTGAAGCTTTCTTT
CASSLSGGEPEAFF
>NA|TRBV27|NA|TRBJ2-7
TGTGCCAGCAGTTTCGCAGGGCCCTCCTACGAGCAGTACTTC
CASSFAGPSYEQYF
>NA|TRBV2|TRBD1|TRBJ1-2
TGTGCCAGCAGTAGTGGACAGGGGGCTGATGGCTACACCTTC
CASSSGQGADGYTF
>NA|TRBV15|TRBD1|TRBJ1-4
TGTGCCACCAGCCGGGACAGAAGGTTTCGTGAAAAACTGTTTTTT
CATSRDRRFREKLFF
>NA|TRBV19|NA|TRBJ1-5
TGTGCCAGTAGTATCGGGACCCCCTTAGGGCCCCAGCATTTT
CASSIGTPLGPQHF
>NA|TRBV10-3|TRBD1|TRBJ2-7
TGTGCCATCAGAGGGGGACAGGACTCCTACGAGCAGTACTTC
CAIRGGQDSYEQYF
>NA|TRBV6-5|TRBD1|TRBJ2-2
TGTGCCAGCAGTTTCACAGGGGCCCACGGGGAGCTGTTTTTT
CASSFTGAHGELFF
>NA|TRBV29-1|NA|TRBJ2-5
TGCAGCGTTCGTGAGGGGATGGAGACCCAGTACTTC
CSVREGMETQYF
>NA|TRBV11-3|TRBD2|TRBJ2-7
TGTGCCAGCAGCTTAAGGCTAGCGGGAGACGAGCAGTACTTC
CASSLRLAGDEQYF
>NA|TRBV6-1|NA|TRBJ2-7
TGTGCCAGCATCCCTTCGGCAGTATGGTACGAGCAGTACTTC
CASIPSAVWYEQYF
>NA|TRBV27|TRBD1|TRBJ2-2
TGTGCCAGCCGGGACAGGGACACCGGGGAGCTGTTTTTT
CASRDRDTGELFF
>once|TRBV11-2|NA|TRBJ2-7
TGTGCCAGCAGCACTTACGTGGACAGCTACGAGCAGTACTTC
CASSTYVDSYEQYF
>NA|TRBV28|NA|TRBJ1-1
TGTGCCAGCAGGACTAACACTGAAGCTTTCTTT
CASRTNTEAFF
>NA|TRBV5-1|TRBD2|TRBJ2-4
TGCGCCAGCAGCTCACCTCTTGGGGGACTAGAGGACATTCAGTACTTC
CASSSPLGGLEDIQYF
>NA|TRBV7-3|TRBD2|TRBJ2-5
TGTGCCAGCAGCTTAGGGCTAGCGGGAGGAGAGACCCAGTACTTC
CASSLGLAGGETQYF
>NA|TRBV4-1|NA|TRBJ1-2
TGCGCCAGCAGCCAAGCTCAGGGCACTACCTATGGCTACACCTTC
CASSQAQGTTYGYTF
>NA|TRBV28|NA|TRBJ2-1
TGTGCCAGCAGTTTTTCGGTCTTC
CASSFSVF
>NA|TRBV6-1|NA|TRBJ2-7
TGTGCCAGCAGTGATCTGTCTGAATCCCCCTACGAGCAGTACTTC
CASSDLSESPYEQYF
>NA|TRBV7-9|NA|TRBJ1-1
TGTGCCAGCAGCTCAATGGTCGGGCAGTTGAACACTGAAGCTTTCTTT
CASSSMVGQLNTEAFF
>NA|TRBV27|NA|TRBJ2-1
TGTGCCAGCAGTTGGGGCAATGAGCAGTTCTTC
CASSWGNEQFF
>NA|TRBV11-2|TRBD1|TRBJ1-2
TGTGCCAGCAGCCCCGCCACAGGGGCCTATGGCTACACCTTC
CASSPATGAYGYTF
>few|TRBV27|NA|TRBJ2-7
TGTGCCAGCAGTTTAACGGGCTTACAGGCGCAGTACTTC
CASSLTGLQAQYF
>NA|TRBV28|NA|TRBJ2-3
TGTGCCAGCAGTTCCCCCAAATACACAGATACGCAGTATTTT
CASSSPKYTDTQYF
>NA|TRBV9|TRBD2|TRBJ2-1
TGTGCCAGCAGCGTAGCAACTAGCGGGAGTAATGAGCAGTTCTTC
CASSVATSGSNEQFF
>once|TRBV29-1|TRBD2|TRBJ2-1
TGCAGCGTTGAAAGCGGGAGGGTCTACAATGAGCAGTTCTTC
CSVESGRVYNEQFF
>NA|TRBV6-5|NA|TRBJ2-1
TGTGCCAGCAGCCCAACTCCAGTGGGATTCGGTGAGCAGTTCTTC
CASSPTPVGFGEQFF
>NA|TRBV7-8|NA|TRBJ1-2
TGTGCCAGCAGCTTAGGTGAAGACCATGGCTACACCTTC
CASSLGEDHGYTF
>NA|TRBV5-6|TRBD2|TRBJ2-3
TGTGCCAGCAGCTCTGGGACTAGTGTGAATACGCAGTATTTT
CASSSGTSVNTQYF
>NA|TRBV27|TRBD2|TRBJ2-7
TGTGCCAGCAGTTTATCGGTCTGGCGGGAGGTTCCCTACGAGCAGTACTTC
CASSLSVWREVPYEQYF
>NA|TRBV9|NA|TRBJ2-5
TGTGCCAGCAGCGGGAGCCCGGGGACCGAGTACCAAGAGACCCAGTACTTC
CASSGSPGTEYQETQYF
>NA|TRBV28|NA|TRBJ1-4
TGTGCCAGCAGTTCAACAAGTAATGAAAAACTGTTTTTT
CASSSTSNEKLFF
>NA|TRBV5-6|NA|TRBJ1-2
TGTGCCAGCAGCTTGGAAAGGGATTCCCTCTCGGGCTACACCTTC
CASSLERDSLSGYTF
>NA|TRBV5-1|NA|TRBJ2-7
TGCGCCAGCAGCAGGGTTGAGGAGGGGCGCGAGCAGTACTTC
CASSRVEEGREQYF
>NA|TRBV28|NA|TRBJ1-2
TGTGCCAGCAGCCTTTCTGTCATCCATGGCTACACCTTC
CASSLSVIHGYTF
>NA|TRBV5-8|NA|TRBJ2-7
TGTGCCAGCAGCTTGGCGGCAGGTCTTTCCTACGAGCAGTACTTC
CASSLAAGLSYEQYF
>NA|TRBV27|TRBD2|TRBJ2-1
TGTGCCAGCAGTCCACAGACTAGCGGGAGCTGGAGCTCCTACAATGAGCAGTTCTTC
CASSPQTSGSWSSYNEQFF
>NA|TRBV6-1|NA|TRBJ1-5
TGTGCCAGCAGCCCCGGGACATTTGGAGGTCAGCCCCAGCATTTT
CASSPGTFGGQPQHF
>once|TRBV29-1|NA|TRBJ1-2
TGCAGCGCCGGGGGTGTGGAAGGCTACACCTTC
CSAGGVEGYTF
>NA|TRBV28|NA|TRBJ2-1
TGTGCCAGCAGTGCAGGCGTCAATGAGCAGTTCTTC
CASSAGVNEQFF
>NA|TRBV11-2|NA|TRBJ2-1
TGTGCCAGCATCTCCTCATGGCCCCGCGAGCAGTTCTTC
CASISSWPREQFF
>NA|TRBV6-6|TRBD1|TRBJ1-4
TGTGCCAGCAGTACAGGGGATGAAAAACTGTTTTTT
CASSTGDEKLFF
>NA|TRBV29-1|TRBD2|TRBJ2-1
TGCAGCGCCCAAGCGGGAGGCCACTACAATGAGCAGTTCTTC
CSAQAGGHYNEQFF
>NA|TRBV4-1|TRBD1|TRBJ2-6
TGCGCCAGCAGCCAGGCCGGGACAGGCTACTCTGGGGCCAACGTCCTGACTTTC
CASSQAGTGYSGANVLTF
>NA|TRBV9|NA|TRBJ2-4
TGTGCCAGCAGCGACGGGACTCGAGATGACAAAAACATTCAGTACTTC
CASSDGTRDDKNIQYF
>NA|TRBV10-1|NA|TRBJ2-7
TGCGCCAGCAGTGAGTCAAGAGACGTTAGTTTGATTCAGTACTTC
CASSESRDVSLIQYF
>once|TRBV7-9|NA|TRBJ2-3
TGTGCCAGCAGCACGGACCTAGCGACCAGACGACCCCTTACGCAGTATTTT
CASSTDLATRRPLTQYF
>NA|TRBV25-1|NA|TRBJ1-2
TGTGCCAGCAGTGGTCCCCGGGACGGGTATTATGGCTACACCTTC
CASSGPRDGYYGYTF
>NA|TRBV7-9|TRBD1|TRBJ1-1
TGTGCCAGCAGCCCGACAGGGGGCACTGAAGCTTTCTTT
CASSPTGGTEAFF
>NA|TRBV19|TRBD2|TRBJ2-1
TGTGCCAGTAGTGGCTCGGGACTAGCGGGCTCCTACAATGAGCAGTTCTTC
CASSGSGLAGSYNEQFF
>NA|TRBV29-1|NA|TRBJ1-2
TGCAGCGTTGCCCCCCTGGCAGGGGAGGATGGCTACACCTTC
CSVAPLAGEDGYTF
>NA|TRBV6-5|NA|TRBJ1-2
TGTGCCAGCAGTACCGAGCCGACAGGCTGGATGGGCTACACCTTC
CASSTEPTGWMGYTF
>NA|TRBV9|NA|TRBJ2-2
TGTGCCAGCAGCGCTCTCCGGGGGACAACAGCGAACACCGGGGAGCTGTTTTTT
CASSALRGTTANTGELFF